This entry lists 4 T cell receptor beta chains sequenced from one sample in a study of shared clonotypes between healthy human individuals (dated by TCRdb to about 2020). Library creation used the immunoSEQ multiplex PCR assay. This is the immuneACCESS table as TCRdb keeps it, with only in-frame sequences that have V and J called. A part of the clones is gone; compared with another copy, unresolved V genes explain less than half, and the rest is unexplained. For this sample there are some 1.5 million clones; around 98% appear just once. The ten largest make up about 0.42% of the sample. The sequenced sample consisted of naive CD4+ T cells sorted from blood. The meaning of the sample's cell subset or site label: CD45RA+ positively selected. The receptors stem from a man in his thirties or forties in good health.

The chain links TRBV28 to TRBJ2-3, with D maybe TRBD1 (6 bases). CDR1 and CDR2 from the germline V gene are MDHEN and SYDVKM. V was pared by 8 bases and J by 10 bases, with 16 bases between. This CDR3 region has 12 residues. CDR3 region: CASLGITGSQYF. CDR3 DNA: TGTGCCAGCCTAGGTATCACAGGGTCGCAGTATTTT.

The chain couples TRBV30 to TRBJ2-3; 7 bases line up with TRBD1. Losses at the gene ends were 1 base for V and 7 bases for J; bases not matched to a gene: 5. The CDR3 has 13 residues. Germline CDR1 is GTSNPN and CDR2 is SVGIG (reference sequence). CDR3: CAWSEGGRNTQYF. As DNA, the CDR3 is TGTGCCTGGAGTGAAGGGGGCCGGAATACGCAGTATTTT.

This rearrangement joins TRBV6-6 to TRBJ2-3, with D unresolved. Germline CDR1 reads MNHNY; CDR2 reads SVGAGI (reference sequence). The CDR3 covers 12 residues. V was shortened by 6 bases and J by 7 bases, with 11 bases between the two germline ends. As DNA, the CDR3 is TGTGCCAGCAGCCTAGGACCATATACGCAGTATTTT. It yields the protein CASSLGPYTQYF.

The chain joins TRBV7-2 to TRBJ2-7; 7 bases agree with TRBD2. With 2 bases clipped from V and 4 bases from J, the junction kept 11 bases outside the gene matches. The CDR3 runs 16 residues. CDR1 SGHTA and CDR2 FQGNSA come from the germline V gene. DNA of the CDR3: TGTGCCAGCAGCTTATTACGGGGGTCTAGCGGTTACGAGCAGTACTTC. Protein sequence: CASSLLRGSSGYEQYF.